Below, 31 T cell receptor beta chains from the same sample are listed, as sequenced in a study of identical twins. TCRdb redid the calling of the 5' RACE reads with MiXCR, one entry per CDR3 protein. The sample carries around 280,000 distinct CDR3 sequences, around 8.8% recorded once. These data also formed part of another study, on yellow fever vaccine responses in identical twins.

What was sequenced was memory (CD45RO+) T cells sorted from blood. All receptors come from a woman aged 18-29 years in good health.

The CDR3 loop is CASSPSGTRDGGELFF. The CDR3 nucleotides are TGCGCCAGCAGCCCTAGCGGGACGAGGGATGGCGGGGAGCTGTTTTTT. This chain uses TRBV5-1 with TRBJ2-2, with 9 bases aligning to TRBD2. V lost 4 bases and J lost 7; bases outside the gene matches: 11. Germline values: CDR1 SGHRS, CDR2 YFSETQ. The CDR3 extends over 16 amino acids.

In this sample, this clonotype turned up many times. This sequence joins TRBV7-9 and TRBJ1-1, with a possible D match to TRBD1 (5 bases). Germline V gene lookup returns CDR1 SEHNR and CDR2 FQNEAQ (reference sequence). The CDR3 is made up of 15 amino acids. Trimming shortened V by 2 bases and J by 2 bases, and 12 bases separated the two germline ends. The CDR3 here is CASSLSGVANTEAFF. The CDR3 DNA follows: TGTGCCAGCAGCTTATCGGGGGTTGCTAACACTGAAGCTTTCTTT.

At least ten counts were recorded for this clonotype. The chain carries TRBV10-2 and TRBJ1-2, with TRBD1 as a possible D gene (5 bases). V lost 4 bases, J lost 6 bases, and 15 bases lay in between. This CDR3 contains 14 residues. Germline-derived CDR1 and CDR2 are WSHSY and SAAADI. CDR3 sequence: CASSARGYDNGYTF. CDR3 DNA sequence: TGCGCCAGCAGTGCAAGGGGATACGACAATGGCTACACCTTC.

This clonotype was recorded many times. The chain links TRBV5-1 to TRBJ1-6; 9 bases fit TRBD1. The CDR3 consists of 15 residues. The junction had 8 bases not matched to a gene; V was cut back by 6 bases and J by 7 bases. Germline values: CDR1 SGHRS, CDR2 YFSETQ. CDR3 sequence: CASTSGTGLNSPLHF. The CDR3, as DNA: TGCGCCAGCACATCCGGGACAGGGCTAAATTCACCCCTCCACTTT.

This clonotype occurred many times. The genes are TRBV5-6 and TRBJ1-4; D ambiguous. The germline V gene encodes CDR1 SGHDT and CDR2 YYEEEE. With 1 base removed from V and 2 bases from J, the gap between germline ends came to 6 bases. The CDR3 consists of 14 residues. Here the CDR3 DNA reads TGTGCCAGCAGCTTGCGGCAGACTAATGAAAAACTGTTTTTT. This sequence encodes CASSLRQTNEKLFF.

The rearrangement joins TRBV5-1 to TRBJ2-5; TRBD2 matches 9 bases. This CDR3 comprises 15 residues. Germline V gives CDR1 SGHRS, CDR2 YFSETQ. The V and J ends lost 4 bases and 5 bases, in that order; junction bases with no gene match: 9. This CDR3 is CASSPGGLARETQYF. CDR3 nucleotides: TGCGCCAGCAGCCCGGGGGGACTAGCACGTGAGACCCAGTACTTC.

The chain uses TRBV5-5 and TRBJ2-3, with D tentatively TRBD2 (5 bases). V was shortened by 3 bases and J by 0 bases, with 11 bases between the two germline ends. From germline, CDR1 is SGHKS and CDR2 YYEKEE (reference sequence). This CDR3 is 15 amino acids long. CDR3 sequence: CASSSQRSSTDTQYF. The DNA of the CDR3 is TGTGCCAGCAGCTCCCAGCGGTCTAGCACAGATACGCAGTATTTT.

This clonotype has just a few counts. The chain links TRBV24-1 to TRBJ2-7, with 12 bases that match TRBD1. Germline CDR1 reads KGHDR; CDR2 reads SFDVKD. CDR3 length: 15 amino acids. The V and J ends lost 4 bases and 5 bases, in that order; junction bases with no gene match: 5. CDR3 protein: CATSETGTGGNEQYF. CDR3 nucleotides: TGTGCCACCAGTGAGACCGGGACAGGGGGCAACGAGCAGTACTTC.

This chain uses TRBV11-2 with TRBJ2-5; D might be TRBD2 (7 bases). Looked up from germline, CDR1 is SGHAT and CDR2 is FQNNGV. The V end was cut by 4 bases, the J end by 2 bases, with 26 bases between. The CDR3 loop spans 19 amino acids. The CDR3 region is CASSSRGLGGGRWQETQYF. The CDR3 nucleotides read TGTGCCAGCAGCTCCCGGGGTCTGGGGGGGGGCCGCTGGCAAGAGACCCAGTACTTC.

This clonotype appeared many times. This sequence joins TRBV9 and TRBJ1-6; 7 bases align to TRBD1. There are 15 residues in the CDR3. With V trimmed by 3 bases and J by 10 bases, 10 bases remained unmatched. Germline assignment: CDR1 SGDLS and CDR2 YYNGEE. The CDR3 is CASSAIGQEGSPLHF. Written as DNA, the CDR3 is TGTGCCAGCAGCGCAATAGGACAGGAGGGATCACCCCTCCACTTT.

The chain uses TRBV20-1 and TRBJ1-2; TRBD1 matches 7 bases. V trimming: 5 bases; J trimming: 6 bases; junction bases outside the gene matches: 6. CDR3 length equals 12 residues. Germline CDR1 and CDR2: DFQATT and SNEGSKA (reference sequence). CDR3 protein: CSAPRGSNGYTF. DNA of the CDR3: TGCAGTGCTCCCAGGGGGTCGAATGGCTACACCTTC.

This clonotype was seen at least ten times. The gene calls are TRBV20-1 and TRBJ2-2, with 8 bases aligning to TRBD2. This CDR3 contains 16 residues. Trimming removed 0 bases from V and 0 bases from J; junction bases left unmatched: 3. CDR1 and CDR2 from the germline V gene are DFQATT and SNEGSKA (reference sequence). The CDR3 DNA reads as TGCAGTGCTAGAGACGGGGGGGGACCGAACACCGGGGAGCTGTTTTTT. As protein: CSARDGGGPNTGELFF.

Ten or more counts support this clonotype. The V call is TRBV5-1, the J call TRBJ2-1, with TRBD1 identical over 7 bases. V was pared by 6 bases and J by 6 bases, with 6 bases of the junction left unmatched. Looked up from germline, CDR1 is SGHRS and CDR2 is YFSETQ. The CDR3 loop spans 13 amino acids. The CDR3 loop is CASIHRDSNEQFF. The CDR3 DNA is TGCGCCAGCATCCACAGGGACAGCAATGAGCAGTTCTTC.

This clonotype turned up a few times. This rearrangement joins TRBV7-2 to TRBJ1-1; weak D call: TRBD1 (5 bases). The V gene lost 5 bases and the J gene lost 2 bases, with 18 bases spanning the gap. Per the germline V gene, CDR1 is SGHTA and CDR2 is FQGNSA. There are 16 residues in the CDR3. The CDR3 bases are TGTGCCAGCAGCCAGCCACCCCAGGGTTATAACACTGAAGCTTTCTTT. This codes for CASSQPPQGYNTEAFF.

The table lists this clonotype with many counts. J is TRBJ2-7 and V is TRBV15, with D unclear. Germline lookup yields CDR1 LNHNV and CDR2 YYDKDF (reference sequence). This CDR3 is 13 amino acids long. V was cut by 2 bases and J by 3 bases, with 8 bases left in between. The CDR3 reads CATSRLPDYEQYF. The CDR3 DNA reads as TGTGCCACCAGCAGACTCCCGGACTACGAGCAGTACTTC.

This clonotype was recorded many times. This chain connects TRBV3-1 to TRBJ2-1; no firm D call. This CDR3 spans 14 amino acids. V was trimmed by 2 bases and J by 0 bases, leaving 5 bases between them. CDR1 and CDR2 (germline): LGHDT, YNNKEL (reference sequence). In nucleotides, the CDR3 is TGTGCCAGCAGCCAACCGGGCTCCTACAATGAGCAGTTCTTC. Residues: CASSQPGSYNEQFF.

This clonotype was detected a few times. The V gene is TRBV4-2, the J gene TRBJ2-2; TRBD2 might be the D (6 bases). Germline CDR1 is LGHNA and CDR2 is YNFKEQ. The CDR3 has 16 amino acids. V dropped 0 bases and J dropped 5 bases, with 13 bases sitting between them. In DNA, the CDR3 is TGTGCCAGCAGCCAAGAGGGCCGGGAGCTTACCGGGGAGCTGTTTTTT. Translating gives CASSQEGRELTGELFF.

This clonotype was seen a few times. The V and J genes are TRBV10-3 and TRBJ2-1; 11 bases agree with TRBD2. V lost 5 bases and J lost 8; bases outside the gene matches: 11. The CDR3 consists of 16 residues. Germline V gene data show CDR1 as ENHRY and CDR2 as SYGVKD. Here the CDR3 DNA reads TGTGCCATCAGTCCCGGATTAGCGGGGGGGCGGGATGAGCAGTTCTTC. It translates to CAISPGLAGGRDEQFF.

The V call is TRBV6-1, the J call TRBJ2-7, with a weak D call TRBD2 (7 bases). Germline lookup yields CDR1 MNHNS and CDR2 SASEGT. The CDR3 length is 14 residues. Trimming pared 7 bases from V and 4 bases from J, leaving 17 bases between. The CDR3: CASTAGAPKYEQYV. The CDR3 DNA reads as TGTGCCAGCACCGCGGGGGCGCCCAAATACGAGCAGTACGTC.

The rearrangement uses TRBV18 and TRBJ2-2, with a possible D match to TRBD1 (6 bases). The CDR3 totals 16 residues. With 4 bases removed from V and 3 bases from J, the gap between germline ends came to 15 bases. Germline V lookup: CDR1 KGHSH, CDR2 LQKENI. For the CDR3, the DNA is TGTGCCAGCTCACGATTCAGGGGCGCGGACACCGGGGAGCTGTTTTTT. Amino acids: CASSRFRGADTGELFF. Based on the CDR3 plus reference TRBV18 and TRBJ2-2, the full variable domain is NAGVMQNPRHLVRRRGQEARLRCSPMKGHSHVYWYRQLPEEGLKFMVYLQKENIIDESGMPKERFSAEFPKEGPSILRIQQVVRGDSAAYFCASSRFRGADTGELFFGEGSRLTVL.

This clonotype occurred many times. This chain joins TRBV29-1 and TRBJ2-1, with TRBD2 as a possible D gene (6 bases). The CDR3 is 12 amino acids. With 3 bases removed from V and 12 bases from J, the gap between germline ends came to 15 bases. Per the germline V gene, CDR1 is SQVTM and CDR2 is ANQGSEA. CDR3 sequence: CSVDWAGTSQFF. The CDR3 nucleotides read TGCAGCGTTGATTGGGCAGGGACTTCGCAGTTCTTC.

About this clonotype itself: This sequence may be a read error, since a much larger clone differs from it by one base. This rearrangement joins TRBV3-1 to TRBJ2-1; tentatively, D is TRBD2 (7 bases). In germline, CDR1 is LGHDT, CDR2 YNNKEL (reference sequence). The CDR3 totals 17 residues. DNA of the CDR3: TGTGCCTGCAGCCAAGTCTCTCGGCGGGGGCCAGGGAATGAGCAGTTCTTC. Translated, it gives CACSQVSRRGPGNEQFF.

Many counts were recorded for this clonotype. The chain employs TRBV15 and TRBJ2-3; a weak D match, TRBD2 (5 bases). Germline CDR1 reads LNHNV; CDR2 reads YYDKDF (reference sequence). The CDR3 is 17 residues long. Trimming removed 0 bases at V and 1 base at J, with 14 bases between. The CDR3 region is CATSRDRAGAGTDTQYF. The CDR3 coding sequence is TGTGCCACCAGCAGAGATCGCGCGGGCGCAGGCACAGATACGCAGTATTTT.

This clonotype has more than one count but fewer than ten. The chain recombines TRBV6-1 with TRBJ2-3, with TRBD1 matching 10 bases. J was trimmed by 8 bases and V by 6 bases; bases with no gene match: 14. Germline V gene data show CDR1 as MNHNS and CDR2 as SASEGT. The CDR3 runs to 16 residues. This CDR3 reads CASSGRLGQGLGTQYF. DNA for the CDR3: TGTGCCAGCAGCGGAAGGTTGGGACAGGGGTTAGGTACGCAGTATTTT.

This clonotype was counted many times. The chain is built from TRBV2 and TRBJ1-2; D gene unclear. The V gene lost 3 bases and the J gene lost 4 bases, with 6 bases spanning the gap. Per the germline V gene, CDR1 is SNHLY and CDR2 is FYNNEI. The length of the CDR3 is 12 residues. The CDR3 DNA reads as TGTGCCAGCAGTGAGGTTGCCTATGGCTACACCTTC. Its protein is CASSEVAYGYTF.

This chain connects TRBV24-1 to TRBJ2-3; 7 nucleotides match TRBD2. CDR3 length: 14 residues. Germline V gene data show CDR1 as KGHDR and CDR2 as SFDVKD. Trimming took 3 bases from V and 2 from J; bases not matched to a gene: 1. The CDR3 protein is CATSDGDYTDTQYF. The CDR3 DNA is TGTGCCACCAGTGATGGGGACTACACAGATACGCAGTATTTT.

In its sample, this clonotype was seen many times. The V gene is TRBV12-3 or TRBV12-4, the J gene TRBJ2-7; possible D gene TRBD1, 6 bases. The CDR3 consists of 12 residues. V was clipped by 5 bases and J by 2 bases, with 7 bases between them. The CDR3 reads CASSRTAYEQYF. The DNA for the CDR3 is TGTGCCAGCAGTAGGACAGCCTACGAGCAGTACTTC.

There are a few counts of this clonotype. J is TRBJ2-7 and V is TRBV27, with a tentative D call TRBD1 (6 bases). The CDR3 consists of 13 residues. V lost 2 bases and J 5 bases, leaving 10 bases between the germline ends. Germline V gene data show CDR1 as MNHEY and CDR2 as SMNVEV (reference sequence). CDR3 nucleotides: TGTGCCAGCAGTTTAGCATACAGGGACGAGCAGTACTTC. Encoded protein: CASSLAYRDEQYF.

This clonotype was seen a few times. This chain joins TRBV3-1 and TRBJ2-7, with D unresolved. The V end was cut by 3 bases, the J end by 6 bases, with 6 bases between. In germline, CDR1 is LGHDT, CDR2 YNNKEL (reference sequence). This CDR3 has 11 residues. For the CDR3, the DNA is TGTGCCAGCAGCCACTTGGGCGAGCAGTACGTC. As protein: CASSHLGEQYV.

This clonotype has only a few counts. CDR3 amino acids: CASSVISGANVLTF. In DNA form, the CDR3 reads TGTGCCAGCAGCGTCATCTCTGGGGCCAACGTCCTGACTTTC. The V call is TRBV19, the J call TRBJ2-6; D uncertain. The V end was cut by 9 bases, the J end by 0 bases, with 9 bases between. The length of the CDR3 is 14 residues. Germline loops: CDR1 LNHDA, CDR2 SQIVND (reference sequence).

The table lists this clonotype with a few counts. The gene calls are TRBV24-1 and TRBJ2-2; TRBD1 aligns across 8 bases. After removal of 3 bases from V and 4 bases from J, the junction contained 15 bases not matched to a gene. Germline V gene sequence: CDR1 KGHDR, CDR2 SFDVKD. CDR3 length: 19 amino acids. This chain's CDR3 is CATSDPRAGGNLGTGELFF. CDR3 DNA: TGTGCCACCAGTGATCCACGAGCAGGGGGCAATTTGGGCACCGGGGAGCTGTTTTTT.